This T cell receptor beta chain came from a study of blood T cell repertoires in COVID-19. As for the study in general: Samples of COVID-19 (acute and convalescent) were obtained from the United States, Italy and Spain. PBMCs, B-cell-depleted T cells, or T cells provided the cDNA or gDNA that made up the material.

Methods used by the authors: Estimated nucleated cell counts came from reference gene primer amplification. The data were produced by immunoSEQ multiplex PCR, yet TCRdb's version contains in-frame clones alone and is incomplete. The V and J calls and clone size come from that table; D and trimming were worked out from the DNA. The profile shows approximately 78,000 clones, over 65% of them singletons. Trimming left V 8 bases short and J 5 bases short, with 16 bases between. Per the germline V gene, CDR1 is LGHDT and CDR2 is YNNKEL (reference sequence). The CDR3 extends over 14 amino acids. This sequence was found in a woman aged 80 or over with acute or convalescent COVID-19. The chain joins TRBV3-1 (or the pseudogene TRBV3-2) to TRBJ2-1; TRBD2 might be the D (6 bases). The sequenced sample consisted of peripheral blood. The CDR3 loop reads CASARLGSHNEQFF. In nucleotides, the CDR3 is TGTGCCAGCGCACGACTAGGGTCTCACAATGAGCAGTTCTTC.